This TCR beta chain was documented in a study of blood T cell repertoires in COVID-19. On the study more broadly: Samples representing acute and convalescent COVID-19 were sourced from the United States, Italy and Spain. PBMCs, B-cell-depleted T cells, or T cells provided the cDNA or gDNA that made up the material.

The CDR3 has 13 residues. J was trimmed by 6 bases and V by 1 base; bases with no gene match: 4. Germline CDR1 reads SGHNT; CDR2 reads YYREEE (reference sequence). Original methodology: Nucleated cell number was recorded as an estimate derived from reference gene primer amplification. TCRdb keeps only in-frame clones here, not all; method: immunoSEQ multiplex PCR. That table gives V, J and clone size, and the DNA gave D and trimming. The sample holds 10,000 to 15,000 clones, 80% to 90% seen once. The origin of this receptor is a human donor in a cohort sampled during active COVID-19. The sequencing sample was made of peripheral blood. The chain uses TRBV5-4 and TRBJ2-7, with 7 positions matching TRBD1. CDR3 in DNA: TGTGCCAGCAGCTTGAGGGACAGAATCGAGCAGTACTTC. This encodes CASSLRDRIEQYF.